Given below is one TCR beta chain in context. The antigen it binds to is not known. Nothing much larger sits one base from this clone, and base qualities are not available. This entry belongs to a study of blood T cell repertoires in COVID-19 (dated by TCRdb to about 2020). At the level of the whole study: Collaborator samples came from the United States, Italy and Spain and covered acute and convalescent phases of COVID-19. The repertoires were released in a freely available public database meant as a resource for research on the immune response to SARS-CoV-2. Sample metadata almost always included a de-identified subject ID, COVID-19 status, age in years and sex. Where available, HLA class I and class II types were taken from metadata supplied by the sample provider and were not determined by assay-based typing. Deeply sampled blood TCRbeta repertoires from subjects exposed to, actively infected with, or recovered from COVID-19 were included in the dataset. Samples were obtained from the ongoing ImmuneRACE study (first 160 participants) and from 1,254 subjects provided by 6 global collaborators. The prospective study material was composed of cDNA or gDNA derived from T cells, B-cell-depleted T cells, or PBMCs.

Results the study describes overall, beyond this receptor: The quantity of clinical and demographic metadata differed by source and by participant and was supplied without curation.

Inclusive of the bounding cysteine and phenylalanine, the CDR3 is 13 residues long. The DNA shown is the 39-base CDR3, in frame from base 1. Via the germline V gene, CDR1 is KGHDR and CDR2 SFDVKD. At the junction V is shortened by 8 bases and J by 1 base, with 10 bases in between. Whole blood was collected in K2EDTA tubes by collaborating institutions according to the institutions' own protocols. Collaborator samples were shipped for TCRbeta analysis as frozen whole blood, isolated PBMCs, or DNA extracted from either sample type. TCRbeta CDR3 regions were amplified from genomic DNA using the immunoSEQ Assay, a bias-controlled multiplex PCR. The original pipeline was this. The number of nucleated cells in each sample was estimated from the amplification of reference gene primers within the assay. To quantify the absolute abundance of each unique TCRbeta CDR3 rearrangement, sequence reads were collapsed and filtered. For each sample, productive Simpson clonality was calculated by taking the square root of Simpson's diversity index across productive rearrangements. The table comes from immuneACCESS by way of TCRdb, which keeps in-frame sequences with V and J called. Part of the clones is missing from these tables; in studies checked, under half for an unresolved V gene and the rest for unknown reasons. V and J calls and clone size are given by that table; D and trimming were obtained from the DNA. The sample table contains 130,000 to 150,000 clones; only one count was recorded for roughly 80% of them. Roughly 4.9% of the sample comes from the top ten.

The TCR comes from a human donor in a cohort sampled during active COVID-19. Source material: peripheral blood. The V and J segments used are TRBV24-1 and TRBJ1-1; the D gene is perhaps TRBD1, from 5 matching bases. The DNA is as follows: TGTGCCACCAAGGACACGGCGAACACTGAAGCTTTCTTT. This encodes CATKDTANTEAFF.